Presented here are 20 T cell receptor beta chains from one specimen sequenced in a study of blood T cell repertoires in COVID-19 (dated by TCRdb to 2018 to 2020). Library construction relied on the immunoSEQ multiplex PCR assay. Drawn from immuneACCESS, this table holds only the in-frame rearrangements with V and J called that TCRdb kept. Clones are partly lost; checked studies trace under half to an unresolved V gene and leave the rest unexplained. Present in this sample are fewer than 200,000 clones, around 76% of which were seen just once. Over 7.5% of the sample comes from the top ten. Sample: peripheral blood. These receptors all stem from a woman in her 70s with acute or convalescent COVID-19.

CDR3 in amino acids: CASSLRRGNQPQHF. The CDR3 coding sequence is TGTGCCAGCAGCTTGCGCAGGGGCAATCAGCCCCAGCATTTT. The chain has TRBV5-8 and TRBJ1-5, with D possibly matching TRBD1 (5 bases). V gave up 1 base and J gave up 2 bases, with 7 bases separating them. Germline values: CDR1 SGHTS, CDR2 YDEGEE. This CDR3 has 14 residues. Full variable domain (remainder filled in from reference TRBV5-8 and TRBJ1-5): EAGVTQSPTHLIKTRGQQATLRCSPISGHTSVYWYQQALGLGLQFLLWYDEGEERNRGNFPPRFSGRQFPNYSSELNVNALELEDSALYLCASSLRRGNQPQHFGDGTRLSIL.

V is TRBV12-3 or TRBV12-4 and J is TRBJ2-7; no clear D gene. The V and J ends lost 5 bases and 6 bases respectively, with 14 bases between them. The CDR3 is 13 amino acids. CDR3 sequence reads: CASSQRTTSEQYF. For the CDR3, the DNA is TGTGCCAGCAGTCAAAGAACTACCAGCGAGCAGTACTTC.

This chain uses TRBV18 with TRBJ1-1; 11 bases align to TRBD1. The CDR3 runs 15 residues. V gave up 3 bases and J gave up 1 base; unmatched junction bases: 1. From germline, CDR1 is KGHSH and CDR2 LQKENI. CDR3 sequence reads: CASSPDRGPNTEAFF. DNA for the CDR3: TGTGCCAGCTCACCGGACAGGGGGCCGAACACTGAAGCTTTCTTT.

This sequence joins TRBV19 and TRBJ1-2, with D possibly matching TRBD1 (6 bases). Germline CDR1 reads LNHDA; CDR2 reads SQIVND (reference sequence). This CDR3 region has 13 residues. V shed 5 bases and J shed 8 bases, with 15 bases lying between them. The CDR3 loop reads CASSAAGARGYTF. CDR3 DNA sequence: TGTGCCAGTAGTGCCGCGGGGGCGCGAGGCTACACCTTC.

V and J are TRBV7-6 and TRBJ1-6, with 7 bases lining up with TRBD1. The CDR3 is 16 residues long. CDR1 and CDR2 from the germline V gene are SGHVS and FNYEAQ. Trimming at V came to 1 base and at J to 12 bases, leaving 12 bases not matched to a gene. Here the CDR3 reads CASSLGTGGSFGPLHF. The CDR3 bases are TGTGCCAGCAGCTTAGGGACAGGAGGCTCCTTCGGACCCCTCCACTTT.

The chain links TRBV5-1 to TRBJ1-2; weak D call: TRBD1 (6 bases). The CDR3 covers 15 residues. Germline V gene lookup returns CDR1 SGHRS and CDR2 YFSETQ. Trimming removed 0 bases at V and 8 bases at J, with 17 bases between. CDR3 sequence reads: CASSLGLSQGVGYTF. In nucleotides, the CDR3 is TGCGCCAGCAGCTTGGGTCTTTCACAGGGTGTCGGCTACACCTTC.

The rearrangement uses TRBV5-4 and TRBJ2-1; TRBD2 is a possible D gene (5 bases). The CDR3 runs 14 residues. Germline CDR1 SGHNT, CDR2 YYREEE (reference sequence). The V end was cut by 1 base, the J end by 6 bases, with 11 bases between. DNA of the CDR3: TGTGCCAGCAGCTTGATGGTAGGGAGCAATGAGCAGTTCTTC. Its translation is CASSLMVGSNEQFF.

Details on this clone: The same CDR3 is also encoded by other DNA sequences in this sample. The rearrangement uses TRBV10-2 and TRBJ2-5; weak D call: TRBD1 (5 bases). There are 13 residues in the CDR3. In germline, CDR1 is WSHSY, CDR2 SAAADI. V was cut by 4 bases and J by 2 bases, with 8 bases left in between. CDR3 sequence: CASSGQSQETQYF. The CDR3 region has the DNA TGCGCCAGCAGTGGACAGAGTCAAGAGACCCAGTACTTC.

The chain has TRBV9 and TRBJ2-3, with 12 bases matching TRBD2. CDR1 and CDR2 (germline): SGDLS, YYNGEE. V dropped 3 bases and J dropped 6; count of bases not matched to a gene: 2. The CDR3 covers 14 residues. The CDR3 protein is CASSGLAGEDTQYF. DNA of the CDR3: TGTGCCAGCAGCGGACTAGCGGGGGAGGATACGCAGTATTTT.

The CDR3 sequence: CASSDADRGYGYTF. The CDR3 DNA sequence: TGTGCCAGCAGTGACGCCGACAGAGGCTATGGCTACACCTTC. The gene calls are TRBV6-2 or TRBV6-3 and TRBJ1-2, with D possibly TRBD1 on 5 matching bases. Germline assignment: CDR1 MNHEY and CDR2 SVGEGT. This CDR3 has 14 amino acids. V lost 5 bases and J 4 bases, leaving 14 bases between the germline ends.

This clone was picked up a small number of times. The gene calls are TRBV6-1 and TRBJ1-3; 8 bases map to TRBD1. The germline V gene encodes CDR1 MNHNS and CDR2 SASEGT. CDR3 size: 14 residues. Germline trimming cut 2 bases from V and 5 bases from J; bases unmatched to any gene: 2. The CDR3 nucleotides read TGTGCCAGCAGTGAAACAGGGGGACGAAACACCATATATTTT. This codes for CASSETGGRNTIYF.

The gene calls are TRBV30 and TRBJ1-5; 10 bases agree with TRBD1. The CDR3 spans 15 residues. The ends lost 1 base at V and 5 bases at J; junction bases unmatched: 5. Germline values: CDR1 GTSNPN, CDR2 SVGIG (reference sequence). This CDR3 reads CAWSGSGTGDQPQHF. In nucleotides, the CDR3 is TGTGCCTGGAGTGGCTCCGGGACAGGGGATCAGCCCCAGCATTTT.

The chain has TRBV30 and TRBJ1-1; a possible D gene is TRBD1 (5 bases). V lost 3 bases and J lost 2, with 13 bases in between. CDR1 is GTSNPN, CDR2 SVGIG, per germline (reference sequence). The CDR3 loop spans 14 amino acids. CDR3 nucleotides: TGTGCCTGGAGGGATAGGGGTGTCAACACTGAAGCTTTCTTT. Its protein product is CAWRDRGVNTEAFF.

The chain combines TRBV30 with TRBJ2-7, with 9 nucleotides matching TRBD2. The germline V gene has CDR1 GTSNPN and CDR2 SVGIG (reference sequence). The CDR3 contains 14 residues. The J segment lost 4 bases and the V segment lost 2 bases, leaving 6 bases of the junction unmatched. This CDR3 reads CAWSISLAGYEQYF. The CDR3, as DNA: TGTGCCTGGAGTATAAGCCTAGCGGGGTACGAGCAGTACTTC.

CDR3 DNA: TGTGCCAGCAGTAGCGGAGCCACCGGGGAGCTGTTTTTT. Its translation: CASSSGATGELFF. The chain carries TRBV28 and TRBJ2-2; D is perhaps TRBD2 (5 bases). The CDR3 spans 13 residues. The germline V and J ends were trimmed by 5 bases and 4 bases, with 8 bases remaining between them. The germline gives CDR1 MDHEN, CDR2 SYDVKM.

The CDR3 loop reads CASSPTEQETQYF. CDR3 nucleotide sequence: TGTGCCAGCAGCCCGACGGAGCAAGAGACCCAGTACTTC. This chain uses TRBV9 with TRBJ2-5; D remains unclear. Per the germline V gene, CDR1 is SGDLS and CDR2 is YYNGEE. The CDR3 is made up of 13 amino acids. Deletions cut 4 bases from V and 2 bases from J, with 9 bases between.

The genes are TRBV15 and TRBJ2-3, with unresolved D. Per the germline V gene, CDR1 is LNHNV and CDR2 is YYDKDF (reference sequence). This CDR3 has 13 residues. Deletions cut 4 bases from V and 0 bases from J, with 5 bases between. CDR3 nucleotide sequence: TGTGCCACCAGCATGGGCAGCACAGATACGCAGTATTTT. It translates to CATSMGSTDTQYF.

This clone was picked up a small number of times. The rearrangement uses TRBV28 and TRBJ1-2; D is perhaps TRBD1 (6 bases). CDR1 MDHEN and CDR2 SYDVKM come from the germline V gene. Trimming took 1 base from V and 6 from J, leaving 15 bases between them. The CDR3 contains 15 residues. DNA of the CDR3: TGTGCCAGCAGTTTATCTTTTCGACAGGCCGATGGCTACACCTTC. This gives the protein CASSLSFRQADGYTF.

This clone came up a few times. The CDR3 nucleotides read TGCAGCGTTGCTAGCGGGAGGAGAGATACGCAGTATTTT. It is translated as CSVASGRRDTQYF. V usage is TRBV29-1 and J usage is TRBJ2-3; TRBD2 agrees at 11 bases. Germline V gives CDR1 SQVTM, CDR2 ANQGSEA. V shed 4 bases and J 5 bases; nucleotides not matched to a gene: 2. The CDR3 totals 13 residues.

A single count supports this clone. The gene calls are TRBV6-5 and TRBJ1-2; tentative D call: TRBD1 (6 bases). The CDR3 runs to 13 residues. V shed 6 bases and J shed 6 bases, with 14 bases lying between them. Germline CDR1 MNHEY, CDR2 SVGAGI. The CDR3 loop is CASRMDSKDGYTF. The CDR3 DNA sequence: TGTGCCAGCAGGATGGACAGTAAGGATGGCTACACCTTC.